What follows is one T cell receptor (beta chain) and its context. This entry belongs to a study of monozygotic twins with inflammatory bowel disease. Germline V lookup: CDR1 SGHAT, CDR2 FQNNGV. This CDR3 spans 18 amino acids. Nested PCRs of around 16 and 10 cycles, two in total, were run on TCRalpha and TCRbeta cDNA. TCRdb reprocessed the 5' RACE reads, keeping one entry per CDR3 protein, no DNA. Its clone listing holds more than 300,000 distinct CDR3 sequences. The chain uses TRBV11-2 and TRBJ2-6; TCRdb proposes TRBD1, but this gene call is untestable without DNA. The TCR was taken from a human donor with ulcerative colitis or Crohn's disease, or a healthy co-twin of an affected twin (not recorded which). The sequencing input was blood. The CDR3 is CASSFPGQALSGANVLTF.